The 27 T cell receptor beta chains reported below all come from one sample, sequenced in a study of cytomegalovirus exposure and HLA in healthy donors (dated by TCRdb to about 2017). Library prep was done by the immunoSEQ multiplex PCR assay. For the multiplex PCR, a mixture combining 60 forward primers for TCR Vbeta segments and 13 reverse primers for TCR Jbeta segments was used. Here the immuneACCESS table is served through TCRdb, limited to in-frame sequences with V and J called. Missing clones are a known gap in these copies; in checked studies unresolved V genes cover under half, and the rest lacks a known reason. In this sample the table shows roughly 180,000 clones, 65% to 80% of which occur a single time. Around 2.3% of the sample belongs to the ten largest clones. The sequencing sample was made of PBMCs. The receptors stem from a woman under 40 in good health and CMV-seropositive.

The chain has TRBV7-9 and TRBJ2-5; the match to TRBD1 covers 9 bases. The length of the CDR3 is 16 residues. Unmatched junction bases numbered 10, after V lost 4 bases and J lost 4 bases. Germline V gene lookup returns CDR1 SEHNR and CDR2 FQNEAQ (reference sequence). CDR3 bases: TGTGCCAGCAGCTGGACCGGGACAGGGAGGGGAGAGACCCAGTACTTC. Protein: CASSWTGTGRGETQYF.

The CDR3 coding sequence is TGTGCCAGCAGCTCCCCCGGGACAGGGGTTAGATACACCTTC. It translates to CASSSPGTGVRYTF. The chain links TRBV7-2 to TRBJ1-2; 10 nucleotides agree with TRBD1. V shed 4 bases, J shed 11 bases, and the junction held 10 bases outside the gene matches. The CDR3 extends over 14 amino acids. Germline V gene data show CDR1 as SGHTA and CDR2 as FQGNSA. The full variable domain, completed using reference TRBV7-2 and TRBJ1-2, is GAGVSQSPSNKVTEKGKDVELRCDPISGHTALYWYRQSLGQGLEFLIYFQGNSAPDKSGLPSDRFSAERTGGSVSTLTIQRTQQEDSAVYLCASSSPGTGVRYTFGSGTRLTVV.

This rearrangement joins TRBV28 to TRBJ2-5; D remains unclear. The CDR3 consists of 11 residues. CDR1 is MDHEN and CDR2 is SYDVKM in the germline V gene. Between the trimmed V and J ends, which lost 4 bases and 3 bases, there was a span of 3 bases. The CDR3 sequence is CASSSKETQYF. The CDR3 DNA reads as TGTGCCAGCAGTTCCAAAGAGACCCAGTACTTC.

V is TRBV21-1 and J is TRBJ2-5; the tabulated D call, TRBD2, remains unverified against the DNA. TRBV21-1 is annotated as a pseudogene. The CDR3 loop spans 15 amino acids. Here the CDR3 DNA reads TGTGCCAGCAGCAAAAACGGGGGGATCCAAGAGACCCAGTACTTC. Amino acid sequence: CASSKNGGIQETQYF.

On this clone: This specimen includes other DNA sequences encoding the same CDR3. V gene TRBV2 combines with J gene TRBJ2-7, with D perhaps matching TRBD1 (6 bases). Trimming removed 5 bases at V and 6 bases at J, with 14 bases between. The CDR3 totals 13 residues. From germline, CDR1 is SNHLY and CDR2 FYNNEI. The chain's CDR3 is CASSRTGSREQYF. Here the CDR3 DNA reads TGTGCCAGCAGTAGAACAGGGTCCCGCGAGCAGTACTTC.

This chain links TRBV5-3 with TRBJ2-3; 7 bases fit TRBD2. TRBV5-3 is noted as an ORF with a role that remains uncertain. This CDR3 has 18 residues. V dropped 5 bases and J dropped 2; count of bases not matched to a gene: 17. CDR3 sequence reads: CARRHTLPRGDPTDTQYF. The CDR3 nucleotides are TGTGCCAGAAGACATACGCTCCCACGGGGGGACCCCACAGATACGCAGTATTTT.

Remarks on this clone: At the DNA level, this CDR3 is encoded by other sequences in the same sample as well. The V and J genes are TRBV4-1 and TRBJ1-4; no reliable D call. Germline V lookup: CDR1 MGHRA, CDR2 YSYEKL. The CDR3 contains 16 residues. Trimming shortened V by 1 base and J by 0 bases, and 9 bases separated the two germline ends. CDR3 nucleotides: TGCGCCAGCAGCCAAGGCACAGTTGCAACTAATGAAAAACTGTTTTTT. This codes for CASSQGTVATNEKLFF.

The chain recombines TRBV7-9 with TRBJ2-2, with TRBD1 matching 8 bases. With V trimmed by 5 bases and J by 0 bases, 2 bases remained unmatched. CDR3 length: 15 residues. The germline V gene encodes CDR1 SEHNR and CDR2 FQNEAQ (reference sequence). The CDR3 coding sequence is TGTGCCAGCAGCGAGGACAGGGCGAACACCGGGGAGCTGTTTTTT. Protein sequence: CASSEDRANTGELFF.

V and J are TRBV27 and TRBJ2-7; 10 nucleotides align to TRBD1. With 4 bases clipped from V and 0 bases from J, the junction kept 6 bases outside the gene matches. This CDR3 spans 16 amino acids. Germline CDR1 is MNHEY and CDR2 is SMNVEV (reference sequence). CDR3 sequence (DNA): TGTGCCAGCAGTTCACCGGGACAGGGGAGCTCCTACGAGCAGTACTTC. This gives the protein CASSSPGQGSSYEQYF.

About this clone: At one of its ends the junction is not consistent with the germline gene, which may arise from a read error. This chain links TRBV6-6 with TRBJ2-6; D call uncertain. This CDR3 is built from 11 residues. Germline loops: CDR1 MNHNY, CDR2 SVGAGI (reference sequence). In nucleotides, the CDR3 is TGTGCCACCTCCGAGGCCAACGGCCTGACTTTC. Translation gives CATSEANGLTF.

The sample holds a few counts of this clone. The chain links TRBV2 to TRBJ1-5; 8 nucleotides align to TRBD1. V was clipped by 4 bases and J by 4 bases; unmatched bases: 6. Germline V gene lookup returns CDR1 SNHLY and CDR2 FYNNEI. The CDR3 sequence is 15 residues long. CDR3 protein: CASSGPGTGNQPQHF. In nucleotides, the CDR3 is TGTGCCAGCAGTGGCCCCGGGACAGGAAATCAGCCCCAGCATTTT.

The chain combines TRBV30 with TRBJ1-6; 9 bases agree with TRBD1. Germline CDR1 and CDR2: GTSNPN and SVGIG (reference sequence). J gave up 10 bases and V 0 bases, and 16 bases lay outside the gene matches. The CDR3 totals 18 residues. The CDR3 region is CAWSVLVGTGPTLSPLHF. The CDR3 DNA reads as TGTGCCTGGAGTGTACTAGTCGGGACAGGGCCAACCCTATCACCCCTCCACTTT.

This sequence joins TRBV5-1 and TRBJ2-3, with TRBD2 matching 8 bases. J gave up 0 bases and V 7 bases, and 16 bases lay outside the gene matches. The CDR3 covers 18 residues. Germline V gives CDR1 SGHRS, CDR2 YFSETQ. The CDR3 region has the DNA TGCGCCAGCCATACACGAGGTTGGCGGGGGGCTAGCACAGATACGCAGTATTTT. The encoded protein is CASHTRGWRGASTDTQYF.

Notes on this clone: At one boundary the junction diverges from the germline segment, which might be a read error. The chain joins TRBV6-5 to TRBJ1-5; D uncertain. The length of the CDR3 is 14 residues. Germline CDR1 reads MNHEY; CDR2 reads SVGAGI. The CDR3 DNA sequence: TGTGCCAGCAGTCCGGGAAGCTACGATCAACCCCAGCATTTT. It specifies CASSPGSYDQPQHF.

This CDR3 is CASSGGQINEKLFF. The CDR3 DNA reads TGCGCCAGCAGCGGGGGACAGATTAATGAAAAACTGTTTTTT. The J gene is TRBJ1-4, the V gene TRBV5-1; 7 nucleotides agree with TRBD1. Trimming cost V 4 bases and J 4 bases; bases outside gene matches: 4. The CDR3 sequence is 14 residues long. Germline CDR1 SGHRS, CDR2 YFSETQ.

The chain couples TRBV27 to TRBJ2-5, with a possible D match to TRBD2 (6 bases). Trimming removed 4 bases at V and 9 bases at J, with 9 bases between. CDR1 is MNHEY, CDR2 SMNVEV, per germline (reference sequence). The CDR3 has 11 residues. CDR3 loop: CASSYGGSQYF. The CDR3 DNA follows: TGTGCCAGCAGTTACGGAGGGTCCCAGTACTTC.

The chain is built from TRBV7-9 and TRBJ2-7; D gene ambiguous. This CDR3 spans 13 amino acids. The ends were cut back, 5 bases at V and 4 bases at J, with 12 bases in the middle. Germline V gene lookup returns CDR1 SEHNR and CDR2 FQNEAQ (reference sequence). The CDR3 DNA sequence: TGTGCCAGCAGCCCCCACTCGCTTTACGAGCAGTACTTC. Translated: CASSPHSLYEQYF.

The J gene is TRBJ2-1, the V gene TRBV4-2, with 9 bases fitting TRBD2. Germline CDR1 LGHNA, CDR2 YNFKEQ. CDR3 size: 16 residues. V was pared by 4 bases and J by 3 bases, with 7 bases of the junction left unmatched. CDR3 protein: CASSPGGGGDYNEQFF. CDR3 DNA: TGTGCCAGCAGCCCGGGGGGCGGGGGGGACTACAATGAGCAGTTCTTC.

The J gene is TRBJ1-4, the V gene TRBV10-3; TRBD1 aligns across 8 bases. This CDR3 has 13 amino acids. The V gene's germline CDR1 is ENHRY and CDR2 SYGVKD. V shed 8 bases and J 7 bases; nucleotides not matched to a gene: 6. DNA of the CDR3: TGTGCCATCCGGGGGACAGGTCTTGAAAAACTGTTTTTT. Protein sequence: CAIRGTGLEKLFF.

This clone was counted a single time. V gene TRBV7-9 combines with J gene TRBJ1-1; weak D call: TRBD1 (5 bases). The germline V gene encodes CDR1 SEHNR and CDR2 FQNEAQ (reference sequence). V was pared by 5 bases and J by 4 bases, with 14 bases between. The CDR3 is 14 amino acids. CDR3 nucleotides: TGTGCCAGCAGCCGACAGTCGGACGGCACTGAAGCTTTCTTT. Translation gives CASSRQSDGTEAFF.

This chain uses TRBV18 with TRBJ2-2, with TRBD2 matching over 10 bases. Germline CDR1 reads KGHSH; CDR2 reads LQKENI. CDR3 length equals 16 residues. After removal of 2 bases from V and 6 bases from J, the junction contained 6 bases not matched to a gene. Written as DNA, the CDR3 is TGTGCCAGCTCACCATCGCCAGCGGGGGGGCCCGGGGAGCTGTTTTTT. Amino acids: CASSPSPAGGPGELFF.

The V call is TRBV6-4, the J call TRBJ2-5; a weak D match, TRBD1 (6 bases). The DNA end is more similar to TRBJ2-7, so the J call may be wrong. CDR1 is MRHNA, CDR2 SNTAGT, per germline. The CDR3 loop spans 14 amino acids. The CDR3 sequence: CASSDPKQGYEQYF. DNA for the CDR3: TGTGCCAGCAGTGACCCTAAACAGGGCTACGAGCAGTACTTC.

This clone was seen a few times. The genes are TRBV5-1 and TRBJ2-2; possibly TRBD1 for D (5 bases). CDR1 SGHRS and CDR2 YFSETQ come from the germline V gene. V was clipped by 0 bases and J by 6 bases, with 9 bases between them. The CDR3 extends over 14 amino acids. The CDR3 DNA reads as TGCGCCAGCAGCTTGGATGGGGCGTCCGGGGAGCTGTTTTTT. Its translation: CASSLDGASGELFF.

This clone occurred once. V usage is TRBV5-1 and J usage is TRBJ2-1, with D possibly matching TRBD2 (6 bases). Germline V gene lookup returns CDR1 SGHRS and CDR2 YFSETQ. CDR3 length: 15 residues. V was trimmed by 3 bases and J by 0 bases, leaving 10 bases between them. The CDR3 sequence is CASSSDGSSYNEQFF. CDR3 sequence (DNA): TGCGCCAGCAGCTCGGACGGGAGCTCCTACAATGAGCAGTTCTTC.

This clone was recorded once. The rearrangement uses TRBV7-8 and TRBJ1-1; the D is unclear. This CDR3 region has 16 residues. Germline V CDR1 and CDR2: SGHVS, FQNEAQ. V was trimmed by 5 bases and J by 4 bases, leaving 20 bases between them. CDR3 amino acids: CASSRDALRGSTEAFF. The CDR3 region has the DNA TGTGCCAGCAGCCGAGACGCCTTACGGGGTAGCACTGAAGCTTTCTTT.

The chain joins TRBV4-2 to TRBJ2-5; a possible D gene is TRBD2 (6 bases). Trimming cost V 1 base and J 4 bases, with 10 bases left between them. CDR1 and CDR2 from the germline V gene are LGHNA and YNFKEQ. The CDR3 extends over 14 amino acids. DNA of the CDR3: TGTGCCAGCAGCCAAGTGGAGGGGCCAGAGACCCAGTACTTC. It specifies CASSQVEGPETQYF.

The chain employs TRBV28 and TRBJ1-5, with 9 bases matching TRBD1. The germline CDR1 and CDR2 sequences are MDHEN and SYDVKM. V was clipped by 6 bases and J by 6 bases; unmatched bases: 6. The CDR3 has 14 residues. The chain's CDR3 is CASSPGQGTQPQHF. The CDR3 DNA reads TGTGCCAGCAGCCCGGGACAGGGAACTCAGCCCCAGCATTTT.